This T cell receptor beta chain was obtained from a study of post-analysis software for immune sequencing data. Study-wide background: As for disease course, relapsing-remitting, secondary progressive and progressive-relapsing multiple sclerosis were all included. Study results and limitations: Patients used four to six TRBV segments, including TRBV5-6, TRBV5-1 and TRBV20-1, more often than controls. Comparison with controls showed significantly lower normalized Chao1 diversity in multiple sclerosis patients. Samples from a shared batch, those prepared together, strongly co-clustered by F measure.

The V gene's germline CDR1 is SQVTM and CDR2 ANQGSEA. V was pared by 3 bases and J by 5 bases, with 8 bases between. This CDR3 contains 12 residues. This clonotype was recorded many times. The antigen remains undetermined. Unique molecular identifiers had been added to the TCR beta cDNA libraries. TCRdb fed the PCR reads into MiXCR, producing one record per CDR3 protein. The sample holds hundreds of thousands of distinct CDR3 sequences; 40% to 50% are singletons and the top ten take under 2%. J is TRBJ2-1 and V is TRBV29-1; D remains unclear. This TCR came from a girl aged 5-17 years with multiple sclerosis. Sequenced sample: blood. CDR3 residues: CSVELRDNEQFF. The CDR3 DNA reads TGCAGCGTTGAGTTAAGGGACAATGAGCAGTTCTTC.